This TCR beta chain emerged from a study of T-cell reconstitution after alpha-beta-depleted transplantation in children. This clonotype came up many times. Unique molecular identifiers tagged the TCRbeta library. Via MiXCR, TCRdb re-called the PCR reads, giving one row per CDR3 protein. The sample includes about 260,000 distinct CDR3 sequences, around 7.5% of them seen just once. The TCR was taken from a male patient between 5 and 17 years old who had a stem cell transplant for acute lymphoblastic leukemia, so the T cells may come from the graft donor. Sequencing was performed on PBMCs, mostly from graft donor cells, taken 180 days after TCRalphabeta/CD19-depleted stem cell transplant.

The CDR3 sequence is CASSFGGGSSSADTQYF. Written as DNA, the CDR3 is TGTGCCAGCAGTTTCGGCGGGGGGTCTTCCAGTGCAGATACGCAGTATTTT. V is TRBV12-3 or TRBV12-4 and J is TRBJ2-3; 8 nucleotides agree with TRBD2. This CDR3 has 17 amino acids. V lost 3 bases to trimming and J lost 4 bases; unmatched junction nucleotides: 12.